This TCR beta chain was retrieved from a study of blood T cell repertoires in COVID-19. Study-wide context: COVID-19 samples from acute and convalescent phases originated in the United States, Italy and Spain. Sources were T cells, B-cell-depleted T cells, or PBMCs; the material itself was cDNA or gDNA.

Authors' analysis steps: Estimates of nucleated cell counts were drawn from the amplification of reference gene primers. Data came from immunoSEQ multiplex PCR; TCRdb stores just in-frame clones and leaves some out. V and J calls and clone size follow that table, whereas D and trimming were derived from the DNA. The sample carries under 9,500 clones, about 86% recorded once. The CDR3 has 14 amino acids. V was pared by 4 bases and J by 9 bases, with 7 bases of the junction left unmatched. Germline-derived CDR1 and CDR2 are SGHRS and YFSETQ. The V gene is TRBV5-1, the J gene TRBJ2-5; TRBD1 matches 12 bases. Material for sequencing was peripheral blood. This TCR was sampled from a human donor in a cohort sampled during active COVID-19. For the CDR3, the DNA is TGCGCCAGCAGCCAGGGACAGGGGGCTATGGCCCAGTACTTC. Encoded protein: CASSQGQGAMAQYF.